This T cell receptor beta chain was identified in a study of blood T cell repertoires in COVID-19. Sequencing used immunoSEQ multiplex PCR; TCRdb keeps in-frame clones, though not all of them. The data show some 290,000 clones, 70% to 90% seen once. Trimming shortened V by 6 bases and J by 6 bases, and 20 bases separated the two germline ends. Germline V gene data show CDR1 as LNHDA and CDR2 as SQIVND (reference sequence). This CDR3 contains 15 residues. The TCR comes from a woman aged 25-40 years with COVID-19, enrolled during active disease. The chain employs TRBV19 and TRBJ2-5, with D perhaps matching TRBD1 (7 bases). The sequencing sample was made of peripheral blood. The CDR3 DNA follows: TGTGCCAGTAGCCACAGGACAGGACTAAGGAAGACCCAGTACTTC. Translating it yields CASSHRTGLRKTQYF.